Detailed here is one T cell receptor (beta chain). This sample is drawn from a study of cytotoxic CD8 clonotypes in ibrutinib-treated CLL. Repertoires were generated with immunoSEQ multiplex PCR, while TCRdb's copy carries only in-frame clones and drops some. There are about 45,000 clones in the sample; 65% occur only once, and about 22% lies in the top ten. CDR3 size: 12 residues. Trimming shortened V by 2 bases and J by 5 bases, and 4 bases separated the two germline ends. CDR1 and CDR2 (germline): SNHLY, FYNNEI. The material sequenced was PBMCs, taken after 24 months of ibrutinib treatment. The chain recombines TRBV2 with TRBJ2-1, with no clear D. The receptor was isolated from a human donor with chronic lymphocytic leukemia. The CDR3 nucleotides are TGTGCCAGCAGTGAATATCACAATGAGCAGTTCTTC. As protein: CASSEYHNEQFF.